One sample yielded the 29 T cell receptor beta chains listed below, sequenced in a study of immune heterogeneity within non-small cell lung tumors. Template came from bulk tumor genomic DNA, at 600 ng per sample. While surgery was under way, several biopsies spaced far apart were taken per primary tumor. Enrolled patients presented with newly diagnosed, previously untreated non-small cell lung cancer and underwent curative surgery. Amplification of TCR beta CDR3 was performed by multiplex PCR with 32 V and 13 J primers. In TCRdb, the multiplex PCR reads were re-called with MiXCR into one record per CDR3 protein. Among more than 9,000 distinct CDR3 sequences, nearly 30% were seen once, and the ten largest hold 21%. Sequencing used lung tumor tissue. These receptors all stem from a woman in her forties or fifties with non-small cell lung cancer.

The chain is built from TRBV19 and TRBJ2-2; D is unclear. Germline CDR1 LNHDA, CDR2 SQIVND (reference sequence). The CDR3 extends over 16 amino acids. Trimming took 4 bases from V and 0 from J, leaving 12 bases between them. The CDR3: CASSSGAAANTGELFF. The CDR3 DNA reads TGTGCCAGTAGTAGCGGTGCGGCCGCGAACACCGGGGAGCTGTTTTTT.

Concerning this clonotype itself: A much larger clone differs from this one at a single base, so this may be a read error. The CDR3 loop is CSAFSRVGDSPLNF. As DNA, the CDR3 is TGCAGTGCTTTTAGCAGGGTTGGGGATTCACCCCTCAACTTT. The V gene is TRBV20-1, the J gene TRBJ1-6; possibly TRBD1 for D (5 bases). Germline loops: CDR1 DFQATT, CDR2 SNEGSKA (reference sequence). The CDR3 is 14 amino acids.

This clonotype was counted between two and nine times. With a much larger clone just one base away, this may be a read error. The chain carries TRBV20-1 and TRBJ1-6; D might be TRBD1 (5 bases). Per germline, CDR1 DFQATT and CDR2 SNEGSKA (reference sequence). The CDR3 runs 14 residues. Trimming left V 3 bases short and J 8 bases short, with 14 bases between. The CDR3 loop reads CSARRDRHHSPLHF. In DNA, the CDR3 is TGCAGTGCTAGGCGGGACCGTCATCATTCACCCCTCCACTTT.

Comment on this clonotype: The conserved final phenylalanine or tryptophan is absent from the CDR3, which likely points to a read error. V usage is TRBV29-1 and J usage is TRBJ2-1; maybe TRBD1 (8 bases). This CDR3 has 14 residues. The germline V gene encodes CDR1 SQVTM and CDR2 ANQGSEA. The V end lost 6 bases, the J end lost 13 bases, and 25 bases lay between the germline ends. This CDR3 is CSVKDREGSHEQFL. For the CDR3, the DNA is TGCAGCGTCAAGGACAGGGAGGGTTCACACGAACAGTTCCTC.

For this clonotype: A much larger clone differs from this one at a single base, so this may be a read error. CDR3 protein: CASSQISGRDADTQYF. The CDR3 DNA sequence: TGTGCCAGCAGCCAAATTAGCGGGAGGGACGCAGATACGCAGTATTTT. The rearrangement uses TRBV4-2 and TRBJ2-3; 11 bases line up with TRBD2. The CDR3 is 16 residues long. CDR1 and CDR2 (germline): LGHNA, YNFKEQ. The ends lost 2 bases at V and 4 bases at J; junction bases unmatched: 5.

This clonotype is medium-sized within its sample. V is TRBV20-1 and J is TRBJ1-2; 7 bases map to TRBD1. The CDR3 runs to 13 residues. From germline, CDR1 is DFQATT and CDR2 SNEGSKA (reference sequence). J lost 6 bases, V lost 6 bases, and 10 bases had no gene match. The CDR3 region is CSASPTGADGYTF. As DNA, the CDR3 is TGCAGTGCCAGTCCTACAGGGGCCGATGGCTACACCTTC.

This clonotype showed up just a few times. The CDR3 protein is CASSYSPGSGEKLFF. CDR3 in DNA: TGTGCCAGCAGTTACTCTCCGGGGTCGGGGGAAAAACTGTTTTTT. The chain employs TRBV6-6 and TRBJ1-4; D unclear. CDR3 length: 15 amino acids. Germline CDR1 and CDR2: MNHNY and SVGAGI (reference sequence). The V gene lost 0 bases and the J gene lost 8 bases, with 13 bases spanning the gap.

A word on this clonotype: This may be a read error, as it is one base from a much larger clone. The chain recombines TRBV19 with TRBJ1-2, with D perhaps matching TRBD1 (6 bases). The CDR3 contains 13 residues. CDR1 and CDR2 from the germline V gene are LNHDA and SQIVND (reference sequence). V was shortened by 8 bases and J by 4 bases, with 14 bases between the two germline ends. The CDR3 DNA reads TGTGCCAGTTCCGCCGGGACAACCTATGGCTACACCTTC. Translated, it gives CASSAGTTYGYTF. Supplemented by reference TRBV19 and TRBJ1-2, the full variable domain reads DGGITQSPKYLFRKEGQNVTLSCEQNLNHDAMYWYRQDPGQGLRLIYYSQIVNDFQKGDIAEGYSVSREKKESFPLTVTSAQKNPTAFYLCASSAGTTYGYTFGSGTRLTVV.

Relative to its sample, this clonotype is medium-sized (0.01 to 0.1%). The rearrangement links TRBV4-1 to TRBJ2-7; 8 bases fit TRBD1. V was clipped by 3 bases and J by 6 bases; unmatched bases: 10. The CDR3 sequence is 15 residues long. Germline V gives CDR1 MGHRA, CDR2 YSYEKL. DNA of the CDR3: TGCGCCAGCAGCCACGGACAGGGAAAGGGAGTCGAGCAGTACTTC. This gives the protein CASSHGQGKGVEQYF.

This clonotype has just a few counts. The rearrangement links TRBV7-8 to TRBJ2-7, with 7 bases identical to TRBD2. Germline assignment: CDR1 SGHVS and CDR2 FQNEAQ. Germline trimming cut 4 bases from V and 0 bases from J; bases unmatched to any gene: 9. The CDR3 has 16 residues. CDR3 nucleotides: TGTGCCAGCAGCTCGACGACCCGGGACTACTCCTACGAGCAGTACTTC. Its protein product is CASSSTTRDYSYEQYF.

Note on this clonotype: Here the CDR3 omits its conserved ending phenylalanine or tryptophan, so a read error is the likely source. No DNA is shown, since the ends of the CDR3 on it are uncertain; the CDR3 is the one TCRdb lists. The chain has TRBV5-1 and TRBJ2-3; the table's TRBD2 call for D was not verified on the DNA. 17 amino acids form the CDR3, both terminal residues included. Germline-derived CDR1 and CDR2 are SGHRS and YFSETQ. The CDR3 sequence: CASRGTGEGPYEQYFGP.

About this clonotype itself: Just one base apart from a much larger clone, this may be a read error. This rearrangement joins TRBV7-8 to TRBJ2-7, with D possibly called TRBD1 or TRBD2 (5 bases each). Trimming cost V 4 bases and J 5 bases, with 12 bases left between them. This CDR3 comprises 13 residues. Germline values: CDR1 SGHVS, CDR2 FQNEAQ. DNA of the CDR3: TGTGCCAGCAGCTGGAGGACATTCGACGAGCAGTACTTC. Its protein is CASSWRTFDEQYF.

For this clonotype: This clone may be a read error of a much larger clone one base away. The chain couples TRBV12-5 to TRBJ2-2; 7 positions match TRBD1. CDR3 length: 14 residues. With V trimmed by 5 bases and J by 5 bases, 5 bases remained unmatched. Germline V gene data show CDR1 as LGHNT and CDR2 as FRNRAP. The CDR3 region is CASGIGTETGELFF. In DNA form, the CDR3 reads TGTGCTAGTGGTATAGGGACAGAGACCGGGGAGCTGTTTTTT.

V is TRBV6-1 and J is TRBJ2-4; perhaps TRBD1 as D (6 bases). V was shortened by 6 bases and J by 7 bases, with 22 bases between the two germline ends. This CDR3 is built from 16 residues. Germline V gives CDR1 MNHNS, CDR2 SASEGT. The CDR3 DNA is TGTGCCAGCAGCGCTATGACAGGTACTTCGGGGAACATTCAGTACTTC. It encodes CASSAMTGTSGNIQYF.

This clonotype was found many times. The chain carries TRBV27 and TRBJ1-2, with TRBD1 identical over 10 bases. The CDR3 consists of 14 residues. The V gene end was trimmed by 5 bases and the J gene end by 4 bases; junction bases not matched to a gene: 4. Looked up from germline, CDR1 is MNHEY and CDR2 is SMNVEV (reference sequence). The CDR3 reads CASSRQGAGYGYTF. The CDR3 DNA sequence: TGTGCCAGCAGTCGACAGGGGGCGGGCTATGGCTACACCTTC.

This clonotype appeared many times. This rearrangement joins TRBV20-1 to TRBJ1-1; D is perhaps TRBD1 (5 bases). This CDR3 spans 12 amino acids. The V gene lost 2 bases and the J gene lost 3 bases, with 7 bases spanning the gap. Germline V gives CDR1 DFQATT, CDR2 SNEGSKA (reference sequence). CDR3 sequence (DNA): TGCAGTGCTAGACCCAGGGACACTGAAGCTTTCTTT. It is translated as CSARPRDTEAFF.

The chain joins TRBV27 to TRBJ1-5; tentative D call: TRBD1 (6 bases). V shed 8 bases and J shed 10 bases, with 18 bases lying between them. This CDR3 is 13 amino acids long. From germline, CDR1 is MNHEY and CDR2 SMNVEV (reference sequence). The CDR3, as DNA: TGTGCCAGCTTCTACAGGGCGAAGCATCCCCAGCATTTT. Its translation: CASFYRAKHPQHF.

This clonotype was seen at least ten times. V is TRBV3-1 and J is TRBJ1-2; TRBD1 might be the D (5 bases). The V and J ends lost 1 base and 6 bases respectively, with 24 bases between them. This CDR3 contains 18 residues. Germline CDR1 LGHDT, CDR2 YNNKEL (reference sequence). This CDR3 reads CASSQVFRQGRALNGYTF. Here the CDR3 DNA reads TGTGCCAGCAGCCAAGTGTTTAGGCAGGGAAGAGCTTTAAATGGCTACACCTTC.

This clonotype is deemed medium-sized (0.01 to 0.1%). This sequence joins TRBV12-3 or TRBV12-4 and TRBJ2-2, with a weak D call TRBD2 (6 bases). The CDR3 runs 15 residues. Between the trimmed V and J ends, which lost 3 bases and 1 base, there was a span of 9 bases. The CDR3 DNA reads TGTGCCAGCAGTTTTTCGCGGGGGAACACCGGGGAGCTGTTTTTT. This translates into CASSFSRGNTGELFF.

This clonotype occurred many times. The gene calls are TRBV19 and TRBJ2-7; no definite D call. The CDR3 runs to 16 residues. The V and J ends lost 5 bases and 2 bases respectively, with 19 bases between them. Germline V gives CDR1 LNHDA, CDR2 SQIVND (reference sequence). The CDR3, as DNA: TGTGCCAGTAGTCCAATATTAACCCGAGCGACCTACGAGCAGTACTTC. This sequence encodes CASSPILTRATYEQYF.

The chain recombines TRBV5-1 with TRBJ2-1, with D tentatively TRBD1 (6 bases). The germline CDR1 and CDR2 sequences are SGHRS and YFSETQ. This CDR3 comprises 14 residues. The V and J ends lost 3 bases and 0 bases respectively, with 7 bases between them. This chain's CDR3 is CASSYRASYNEQFF. The DNA for the CDR3 is TGCGCCAGCAGCTACAGGGCCTCCTACAATGAGCAGTTCTTC.

There are many counts of this clonotype. The V gene is TRBV11-2, the J gene TRBJ1-3; no definite D call. V shed 4 bases and J shed 0 bases, with 4 bases lying between them. The germline CDR1 and CDR2 sequences are SGHAT and FQNNGV. The CDR3 runs to 13 residues. The CDR3 nucleotides are TGTGCCAGCAGCTCCGTCTCTGGAAACACCATATATTTT. Encoded protein: CASSSVSGNTIYF.

In this sample, this clonotype turned up a few times. CDR3 amino acids: CASSAGTHSREYNEQFF. In nucleotides, the CDR3 is TGCGCCAGCAGTGCCGGGACCCATAGTCGGGAGTACAATGAGCAGTTCTTC. The rearrangement uses TRBV10-1 and TRBJ2-1, with TRBD2 as a possible D gene (6 bases). This CDR3 is built from 17 residues. Between the trimmed V and J ends, which lost 4 bases and 4 bases, there was a span of 20 bases. Germline CDR1 and CDR2: WNHNN and SYGVQD (reference sequence).

This clonotype was seen only a few times. CDR3 coding DNA: TGTGCCAGCAGTCGAGCTGTATGGGGCGGAGGTGGCTACACCTTC. Residues: CASSRAVWGGGGYTF. V gene TRBV6-4 combines with J gene TRBJ1-2; TRBD1 is a possible D gene (5 bases). Germline V gene lookup returns CDR1 MRHNA and CDR2 SNTAGT. V shed 5 bases and J shed 7 bases, with 20 bases lying between them. The CDR3 has 15 residues.

The count of this clonotype is one. This chain uses TRBV11-2 with TRBJ1-5; D gene unclear. The V gene's germline CDR1 is SGHAT and CDR2 FQNNGV. Between the trimmed V and J ends, which lost 4 bases and 5 bases, there was a span of 9 bases. CDR3 length: 13 residues. The CDR3 region is CASSSQRDQPQHF. Here the CDR3 DNA reads TGTGCCAGCAGCTCCCAACGAGATCAGCCCCAGCATTTT.

This rearrangement joins TRBV2 to TRBJ2-7; D might be TRBD1 (5 bases). CDR1 is SNHLY and CDR2 is FYNNEI in the germline V gene. Trimming took off 2 bases at V and 4 bases at J, with 9 bases between the two ends. This CDR3 region has 13 residues. The CDR3 here is CASSEQQGYEQYF. CDR3 sequence (DNA): TGTGCCAGCAGTGAACAGCAGGGTTACGAGCAGTACTTC.

This chain joins TRBV28 and TRBJ2-4; D may be TRBD2 (5 bases). The ends were cut back, 4 bases at V and 10 bases at J, with 14 bases in the middle. CDR1 and CDR2 from the germline V gene are MDHEN and SYDVKM. The CDR3 is 13 residues long. This CDR3 reads CASSSSRALIQYF. The CDR3 DNA reads as TGTGCCAGCAGTTCGTCGAGGGCTTTAATTCAGTACTTC.

The chain's CDR3 is CASSYGGHTEAFF. CDR3 coding DNA: TGTGCCAGCAGTTACGGGGGGCACACTGAAGCTTTCTTT. This sequence joins TRBV28 and TRBJ1-1; maybe TRBD1 (6 bases). CDR1 is MDHEN, CDR2 SYDVKM, per germline. This CDR3 comprises 13 residues. The V end was cut by 4 bases, the J end by 3 bases, with 9 bases between. The whole variable domain, filled in from reference TRBV28 and TRBJ1-1, reads DVKVTQSSRYLVKRTGEKVFLECVQDMDHENMFWYRQDPGLGLRLIYFSYDVKMKEKGDIPEGYSVSREKKERFSLILESASTNQTSMYLCASSYGGHTEAFFGQGTRLTVV.

The gene calls are TRBV3-1 and TRBJ2-1, with TRBD2 identical over 12 bases. The CDR3 loop spans 16 amino acids. V lost 6 bases to trimming and J lost 4 bases; unmatched junction nucleotides: 7. The germline gives CDR1 LGHDT, CDR2 YNNKEL (reference sequence). This CDR3 reads CASSPRLAGAYNEQFF. The DNA of the CDR3 is TGTGCCAGCAGTCCTAGACTAGCGGGAGCGTACAATGAGCAGTTCTTC.